The 19 T cell receptor beta chains reported below all come from one sample, sequenced in a study of beta chain features in type 1 diabetes. The entirety of the isolated RNA underwent reverse transcription, so expressed TCRB transcripts were sequenced. The assay was immunoSEQ multiplex PCR, and TCRdb's table has in-frame clones only and misses some. The sample lists about 250,000 clones, around an eighth occurring once. Sample: naive CD4+ T cells from blood. These TCRs come from a woman in her forties in good health.

This clone came up a few times. V and J are TRBV29-1 and TRBJ2-7; D is perhaps TRBD1 (5 bases). Trimming removed 6 bases at V and 1 base at J, with 16 bases between. CDR1 and CDR2 from the germline V gene are SQVTM and ANQGSEA. CDR3 size: 14 residues. CDR3 in amino acids: CSVGTGSISYEQYF. The CDR3 DNA reads TGCAGCGTCGGAACAGGCTCAATATCCTACGAGCAGTACTTC.

The chain combines TRBV13 with TRBJ2-7; 9 nucleotides align to TRBD2. Germline assignment: CDR1 PRHDT and CDR2 FYEKMQ (reference sequence). This CDR3 region has 14 residues. Unmatched junction bases numbered 6, after V lost 5 bases and J lost 4 bases. The CDR3 DNA reads TGTGCCAGCAGCCTCGGACTAGCGAGTTACGAGCAGTACTTC. Its translation is CASSLGLASYEQYF.

This clone was recorded a few times. V and J are TRBV6-5 and TRBJ1-1; no definite D call. CDR1 is MNHEY and CDR2 is SVGAGI in the germline V gene. V was shortened by 2 bases and J by 2 bases, with 9 bases between the two germline ends. This CDR3 region has 14 residues. In DNA form, the CDR3 reads TGTGCCAGCAGTTACGCAGGTACTAACACTGAAGCTTTCTTT. It translates to CASSYAGTNTEAFF.

The chain is built from TRBV7-6 and TRBJ1-5, with a weak D call TRBD1 (5 bases). Between the trimmed V and J ends, which lost 1 base and 4 bases, there was a span of 14 bases. Germline CDR1 and CDR2: SGHVS and FNYEAQ. CDR3 length: 16 residues. CDR3 bases: TGTGCCAGCAGCTTAGATGGGGGGAAGGGAAATCAGCCCCAGCATTTT. This encodes CASSLDGGKGNQPQHF.

Regarding this clone: The same CDR3 can be traced to other DNA sequences in this sample. The chain employs TRBV5-1 and TRBJ2-5; D remains unclear. CDR3 length: 12 residues. Trimming stripped 0 bases from V and 5 bases from J, with 5 bases between. Germline V gives CDR1 SGHRS, CDR2 YFSETQ. CDR3 sequence reads: CASSLVSETQYF. Written as DNA, the CDR3 is TGCGCCAGCAGCTTGGTGAGCGAGACCCAGTACTTC.

This chain uses TRBV7-8 with TRBJ2-1; the D gene is possibly TRBD1 (6 bases). The germline V and J ends were trimmed by 2 bases and 0 bases, with 11 bases remaining between them. This CDR3 spans 16 amino acids. Germline CDR1 is SGHVS and CDR2 is FQNEAQ. The CDR3 is CASSLRDTSSYNEQFF. The CDR3 DNA reads as TGTGCCAGCAGCTTACGGGACACTAGCTCCTACAATGAGCAGTTCTTC.

This clone was seen a handful of times. The chain uses TRBV6-5 and TRBJ1-5; no firm D call. The CDR3 length is 15 residues. With 6 bases removed from V and 1 base from J, the gap between germline ends came to 13 bases. Germline CDR1 and CDR2: MNHEY and SVGAGI. Here the CDR3 reads CASRRGIYSNQPQHF. Written as DNA, the CDR3 is TGTGCCAGCAGGCGAGGGATTTACAGCAATCAGCCCCAGCATTTT.

The rearrangement joins TRBV18 to TRBJ2-3, with 9 bases fitting TRBD2. Germline lookup yields CDR1 KGHSH and CDR2 LQKENI. The V and J ends lost 1 base and 1 base, in that order; junction bases with no gene match: 0. CDR3 size: 15 residues. The CDR3 protein is CASSPLAGGTDTQYF. CDR3 DNA: TGTGCCAGCTCACCACTAGCGGGGGGCACAGATACGCAGTATTTT.

The rearrangement joins TRBV5-1 to TRBJ1-4, with TRBD1 as a possible D gene (5 bases). This CDR3 has 16 amino acids. V lost 2 bases to trimming and J lost 0 bases, with 11 bases between them. Looked up from germline, CDR1 is SGHRS and CDR2 is YFSETQ. CDR3: CASSFGGGATNEKLFF. CDR3 nucleotides: TGCGCCAGCAGCTTCGGGGGAGGAGCAACTAATGAAAAACTGTTTTTT.

This clone has only a few counts. The rearrangement links TRBV6-5 to TRBJ1-2; TRBD1 matches at 9 bases. Germline V gene lookup returns CDR1 MNHEY and CDR2 SVGAGI. V lost 1 base, J lost 7 bases, and 7 bases stayed unmatched. This CDR3 region has 15 residues. The CDR3 protein is CASSYFGTGFRGYTF. The CDR3 DNA is TGTGCCAGCAGTTACTTCGGGACAGGGTTTCGTGGCTACACCTTC.

The chain combines TRBV10-1 with TRBJ2-5; maybe TRBD1 (5 bases). This CDR3 comprises 15 residues. V was pared by 4 bases and J by 2 bases, with 14 bases between. Germline values: CDR1 WNHNN, CDR2 SYGVQD (reference sequence). The CDR3 protein is CASSAAGPRQETQYF. The DNA of the CDR3 is TGCGCCAGCAGTGCGGCAGGGCCGCGACAAGAGACCCAGTACTTC.

This clone showed up just a few times. V gene TRBV6-5 combines with J gene TRBJ1-6, with D perhaps TRBD1 (5 bases). Trimming removed 2 bases at V and 10 bases at J, with 18 bases between. Germline V lookup: CDR1 MNHEY, CDR2 SVGAGI. The CDR3 has 16 residues. The CDR3: CASSYQIMGSGSPLHF. The DNA for the CDR3 is TGTGCCAGCAGTTACCAGATCATGGGTTCAGGGTCACCCCTCCACTTT.

The rearrangement links TRBV7-8 to TRBJ2-5; the match to TRBD1 covers 8 bases. Germline V gene sequence: CDR1 SGHVS, CDR2 FQNEAQ. After removal of 3 bases from V and 7 bases from J, the junction contained 10 bases not matched to a gene. The CDR3 loop spans 15 amino acids. This CDR3 reads CASSLGRQGAGTQYF. For the CDR3, the DNA is TGTGCCAGCAGCTTGGGAAGGCAGGGGGCGGGGACCCAGTACTTC.

The chain recombines TRBV6-1 with TRBJ2-5, with no clear D. The length of the CDR3 is 15 residues. The ends were cut back, 4 bases at V and 2 bases at J, with 14 bases in the middle. The germline V gene has CDR1 MNHNS and CDR2 SASEGT. The CDR3 loop reads CASSVGRPAQETQYF. DNA for the CDR3: TGTGCCAGCAGTGTAGGCAGGCCTGCTCAAGAGACCCAGTACTTC.

This clone was seen only a few times. The V gene is TRBV7-6, the J gene TRBJ2-7; 9 bases match TRBD1. With 0 bases clipped from V and 7 bases from J, the junction kept 7 bases outside the gene matches. Looked up from germline, CDR1 is SGHVS and CDR2 is FNYEAQ. This CDR3 spans 15 amino acids. The CDR3 here is CASSLAGTGLEEQYF. Here the CDR3 DNA reads TGTGCCAGCAGCTTAGCGGGGACAGGGTTGGAAGAGCAGTACTTC.

This clone was seen a few times. The V gene is TRBV7-2, the J gene TRBJ2-7; TRBD1 aligns across 7 bases. The CDR3 covers 15 residues. The V gene's germline CDR1 is SGHTA and CDR2 FQGNSA. V shed 1 base, J shed 1 base, and the junction held 4 bases outside the gene matches. The CDR3 DNA reads TGTGCCAGCAGCTTAGAGCCAGGGGGATCCTACGAGCAGTACTTC. This sequence encodes CASSLEPGGSYEQYF. The variable domain in full, completed from reference TRBV7-2 and TRBJ2-7, reads GAGVSQSPSNKVTEKGKDVELRCDPISGHTALYWYRQSLGQGLEFLIYFQGNSAPDKSGLPSDRFSAERTGGSVSTLTIQRTQQEDSAVYLCASSLEPGGSYEQYFGPGTRLTVT.

This clone was counted only a few times. The CDR3 sequence: CASSFTTGTLYGYTF. Here the CDR3 DNA reads TGTGCCAGCAGCTTTACGACCGGGACACTCTATGGCTACACCTTC. The chain uses TRBV11-2 and TRBJ1-2; D may be TRBD1 (6 bases). Trimming took off 3 bases at V and 4 bases at J, with 15 bases between the two ends. CDR1 and CDR2 (germline): SGHAT, FQNNGV. The CDR3 consists of 15 residues.

The rearrangement uses TRBV7-2 and TRBJ1-1; D uncertain. The CDR3 has 15 amino acids. Trimming removed 2 bases at V and 2 bases at J, with 12 bases between. From germline, CDR1 is SGHTA and CDR2 FQGNSA. CDR3 bases: TGTGCCAGCAGCTTACTTTCCTTATCCAACACTGAAGCTTTCTTT. Residues: CASSLLSLSNTEAFF. The whole variable domain, filled in from reference TRBV7-2 and TRBJ1-1, reads GAGVSQSPSNKVTEKGKDVELRCDPISGHTALYWYRQSLGQGLEFLIYFQGNSAPDKSGLPSDRFSAERTGGSVSTLTIQRTQQEDSAVYLCASSLLSLSNTEAFFGQGTRLTVV.

This clone has a handful of counts. The J gene is TRBJ1-6, the V gene TRBV2; D not resolved. CDR1 is SNHLY and CDR2 is FYNNEI in the germline V gene. The CDR3 is made up of 14 amino acids. V lost 6 bases, J lost 2 bases, and 8 bases lay in between. The CDR3 here is CASSSRAYNSPLHF. As DNA, the CDR3 is TGTGCCAGCAGCTCGCGGGCCTATAATTCACCCCTCCACTTT.